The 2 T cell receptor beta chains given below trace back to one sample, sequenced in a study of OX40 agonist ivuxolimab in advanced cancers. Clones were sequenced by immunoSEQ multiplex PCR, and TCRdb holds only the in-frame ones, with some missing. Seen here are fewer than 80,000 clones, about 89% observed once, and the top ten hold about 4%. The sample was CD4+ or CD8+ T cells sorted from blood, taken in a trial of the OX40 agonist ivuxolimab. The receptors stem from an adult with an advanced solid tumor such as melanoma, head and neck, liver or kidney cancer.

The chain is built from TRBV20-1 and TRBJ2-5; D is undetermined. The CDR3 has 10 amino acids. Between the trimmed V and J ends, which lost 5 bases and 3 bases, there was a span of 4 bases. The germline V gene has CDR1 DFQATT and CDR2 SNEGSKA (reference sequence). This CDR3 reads CSAPKETQYF. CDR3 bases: TGCAGTGCTCCCAAAGAGACCCAGTACTTC.

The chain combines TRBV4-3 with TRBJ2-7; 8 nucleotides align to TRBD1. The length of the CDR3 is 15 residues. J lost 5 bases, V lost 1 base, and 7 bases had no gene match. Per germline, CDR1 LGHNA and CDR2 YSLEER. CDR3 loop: CASSQAGTGVDEQYF. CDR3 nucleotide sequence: TGCGCCAGCAGCCAAGCCGGGACAGGTGTCGACGAGCAGTACTTC.